This record looks at one TCR beta chain sequence and its context. V dropped 0 bases and J dropped 0 bases, with 8 bases sitting between them. This CDR3 spans 15 amino acids. Germline V gene lookup returns CDR1 SGHTA and CDR2 FQGNSA. The data were obtained in a study of chemoradiotherapy in HPV16-positive cancers. Study-level background: A couple of HPV16-positive patients' cells yielded candidate HPV-specific clones and common motifs.

Generated by immunoSEQ multiplex PCR, the TCRdb table keeps only in-frame clones and is missing some. The sample carries tens of thousands of clones, over 85% recorded once. Sequencing used blood, obtained from a patient who underwent chemoradiotherapy. The gene calls are TRBV7-2 and TRBJ1-1, with D hard to call. This clonotype was sampled from a human donor with HPV-associated anogenital cancer. The CDR3 bases are TGTGCCAGCAGCTTAGCGGGGTCAATGAACACTGAAGCTTTCTTT. It translates to CASSLAGSMNTEAFF.